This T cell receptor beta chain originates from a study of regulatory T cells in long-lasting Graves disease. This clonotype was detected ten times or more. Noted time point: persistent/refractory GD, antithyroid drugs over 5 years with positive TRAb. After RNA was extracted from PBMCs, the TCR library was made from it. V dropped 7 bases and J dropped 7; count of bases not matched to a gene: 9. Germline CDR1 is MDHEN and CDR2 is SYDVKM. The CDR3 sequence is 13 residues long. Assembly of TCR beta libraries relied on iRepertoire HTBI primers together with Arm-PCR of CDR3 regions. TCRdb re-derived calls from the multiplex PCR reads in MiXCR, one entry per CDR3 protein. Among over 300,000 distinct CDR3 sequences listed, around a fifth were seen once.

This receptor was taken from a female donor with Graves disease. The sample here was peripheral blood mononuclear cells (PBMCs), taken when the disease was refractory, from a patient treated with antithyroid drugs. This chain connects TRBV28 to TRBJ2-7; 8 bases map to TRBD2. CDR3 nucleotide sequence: TGTGCCAGCACCCGACCGGGAGGGGGGGAGCAGTACTTC. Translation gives CASTRPGGGEQYF.